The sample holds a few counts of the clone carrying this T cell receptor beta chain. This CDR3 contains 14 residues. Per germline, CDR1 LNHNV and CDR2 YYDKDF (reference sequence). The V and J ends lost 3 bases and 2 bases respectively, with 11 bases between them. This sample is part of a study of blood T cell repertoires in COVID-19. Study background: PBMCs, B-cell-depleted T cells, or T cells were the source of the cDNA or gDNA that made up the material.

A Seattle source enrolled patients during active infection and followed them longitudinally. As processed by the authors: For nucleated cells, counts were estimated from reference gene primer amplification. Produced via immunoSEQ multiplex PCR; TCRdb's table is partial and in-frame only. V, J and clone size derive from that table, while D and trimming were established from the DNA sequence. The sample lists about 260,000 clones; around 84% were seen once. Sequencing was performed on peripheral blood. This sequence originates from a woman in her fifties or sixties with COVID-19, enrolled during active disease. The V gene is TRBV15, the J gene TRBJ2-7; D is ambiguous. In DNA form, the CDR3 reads TGTGCCACCAGCAGGACCGCCGGAGCCTACGAGCAGTACTTC. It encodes CATSRTAGAYEQYF. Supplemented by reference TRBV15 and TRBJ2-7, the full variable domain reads DAMVIQNPRYQVTQFGKPVTLSCSQTLNHNVMYWYQQKSSQAPKLLFHYYDKDFNNEADTPDNFQSRRPNTSFCFLDIRSPGLGDTAMYLCATSRTAGAYEQYFGPGTRLTVT.